This entry describes one T cell receptor (beta chain). The antigen is unknown. This specimen belongs to a study of CD8+ T cells in alopecia areata. Study-level background: Treated patients were dosed with oral tofacitinib, taking 5 to 10 mg twice daily. Tofacitinib ran for 6 to 18 months before 6 months off drug. General study findings and limits: Affected scalp, especially in alopecia totalis/universalis, had a higher clonality than normal scalp did.

Peripheral blood and lesional scalp punch biopsies were taken from alopecia areata patients. In each case, RNA was isolated and then reverse transcribed into cDNA as the sequencing template. This table comes from immunoSEQ multiplex PCR, and its TCRdb copy is limited to in-frame clones, with some not included. The table includes 200,000 to 250,000 clones, around 62% detected once. The V gene end was trimmed by 0 bases and the J gene end by 5 bases; junction bases not matched to a gene: 5. The CDR3 contains 15 residues. Per germline, CDR1 SGHRS and CDR2 YFSETQ. Sequencing was performed on CD4+ T cells sorted from blood, taken at week 0. This TCR came from a human donor with alopecia areata. This chain connects TRBV5-1 to TRBJ2-7; TRBD1 aligns across 10 bases. CDR3 region: CASSLEGTGVHEQYF. DNA for the CDR3: TGCGCCAGCAGCTTGGAAGGGACAGGGGTCCACGAGCAGTACTTC.